This section outlines one T cell receptor (beta chain) sequence together with its context. Its antigen is not known. V trimming: 1 base; J trimming: 11 bases; junction bases outside the gene matches: 5. The CDR3 has 14 amino acids. Germline V gives CDR1 LGHNA, CDR2 YSLEER. The assay was immunoSEQ multiplex PCR, and TCRdb's table has in-frame clones only and misses some. The data hold some 170,000 clones, with around nine tenths observed a single time. The entry originates in a study of cytomegalovirus exposure and HLA in healthy donors. Study observations and caveats: TCR sequences were mostly rare, though some public TCRs occurred in many donors.

Sequenced: PBMCs. The genes are TRBV4-3 and TRBJ2-2, with 9 bases that match TRBD1. The sequence derives from a man in his late teens or twenties in good health and CMV-seropositive. The CDR3 DNA reads TGCGCCAGCAGCCAAGCACAGGGGGCGGGAGAGCTGTTTTTT. Encoded protein: CASSQAQGAGELFF.